This TCR beta chain was found in a study of somatic mutations in cytotoxic T cells in rheumatoid arthritis. Study results and limitations: Clonality of CD8+ T cells, which was compared between rheumatoid arthritis patients and age-matched healthy controls, did not differ significantly. No age-related increase in CD8+ clonality was seen in healthy controls, but one was seen in rheumatoid arthritis patients.

The table came from immunoSEQ multiplex PCR; TCRdb's copy has only in-frame clones and leaves some out. The sample records 30,000 to 45,000 clones, around 80% being singletons. On this clone itself: Its antigen is unidentified.

V was clipped by 5 bases and J by 3 bases, with 14 bases between them. The length of the CDR3 is 14 residues. Germline-derived CDR1 and CDR2 are MDHEN and SYDVKM. Sequencing was carried out using CD8+ T cells sorted from blood. The chain employs TRBV28 and TRBJ2-7; tentative D call: TRBD1 (6 bases). The origin of this receptor is a middle-aged man in good health. CDR3 nucleotides: TGTGCCAGCAGTGATTCGGGACATAACTACGAGCAGTACTTC. Translation: CASSDSGHNYEQYF. The full variable domain, with the rest looked up from reference TRBV28 and TRBJ2-7, is DVKVTQSSRYLVKRTGEKVFLECVQDMDHENMFWYRQDPGLGLRLIYFSYDVKMKEKGDIPEGYSVSREKKERFSLILESASTNQTSMYLCASSDSGHNYEQYFGPGTRLTVT.